This TCR beta chain comes out of a study of technical replicates of blood from a few donors. Germline-derived CDR1 and CDR2 are SGHRS and YFSETQ. V shed 4 bases and J shed 8 bases, with 12 bases lying between them. This CDR3 contains 12 residues. TCRdb's copy holds only in-frame clones and misses some; the assay was immunoSEQ multiplex PCR. The profile shows about 66,000 clones, 88% of them singletons. The sequence was collected from a human donor in good health. Some clones in this sample may be carry-over from other donors' samples. The sample was PBMCs. The chain carries TRBV5-1 and TRBJ1-1; D might be TRBD1 (5 bases). This chain's CDR3 is CASSLPGGEAFF. The CDR3 DNA reads as TGCGCCAGCAGCCTCCCTGGGGGGGAAGCTTTCTTT.